This T cell receptor beta chain was profiled in a study of T cell repertoires in cytomegalovirus infection. Looking at the study overall: Alongside well-studied HLA-B-restricted CMV epitopes, recently identified HLA-C-restricted CMV epitopes were also used.

A word on this clonotype: The antigen remains unidentified.

TCRdb itself ran the reads through MiXCR, one entry per CDR3 protein. The top ten hold around 11% of the sample, which has 800,000 to 950,000 distinct CDR3 sequences, about 31% seen once. CDR3 size: 16 residues. V lost 4 bases to trimming and J lost 4 bases; unmatched junction nucleotides: 8. CDR1 and CDR2 (germline): SGHDN, FVKESK. The receptor's source is a human donor in good health (CMV status not recorded). Some clones in this sample may be carry-over from other donors' samples. This sample comprised cultured CD8+ T cells from PBMCs, obtained from culture after CMV antigen stimulation. The chain uses TRBV14 and TRBJ2-2; TRBD2 matches at 8 bases. The CDR3 nucleotides read TGTGCCAGCAGCCGGCGGACGGGGGGGCCCACCGGGGAGCTGTTTTTT. Translated, it gives CASSRRTGGPTGELFF.